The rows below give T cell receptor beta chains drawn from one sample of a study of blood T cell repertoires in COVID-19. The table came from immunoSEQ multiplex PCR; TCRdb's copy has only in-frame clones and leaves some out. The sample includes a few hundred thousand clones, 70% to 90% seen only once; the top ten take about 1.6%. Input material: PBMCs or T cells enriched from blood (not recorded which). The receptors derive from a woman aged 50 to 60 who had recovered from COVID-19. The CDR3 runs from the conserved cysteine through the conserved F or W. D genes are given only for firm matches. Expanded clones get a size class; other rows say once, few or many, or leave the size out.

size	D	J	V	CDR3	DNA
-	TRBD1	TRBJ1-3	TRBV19	CASSPGQFSGNTIYF	TGTGCCAGTAGTCCGGGACAGTTCTCTGGAAACACCATATATTTT
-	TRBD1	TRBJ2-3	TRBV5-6	CASSLGTGRFPYSTDTQYF	TGTGCCAGCAGCTTGGGGACAGGGCGATTTCCATATAGCACAGATACGCAGTATTTT
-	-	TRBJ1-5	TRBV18	CASSPSRTGTYSNQPQHF	TGTGCCAGCTCACCATCTCGAACAGGAACCTATAGCAATCAGCCCCAGCATTTT
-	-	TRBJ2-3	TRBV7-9	CASSLPRLEPRTDTQYF	TGTGCCAGCAGCTTACCCCGACTGGAACCCCGCACAGATACGCAGTATTTT
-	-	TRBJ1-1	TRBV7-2	CASSQNTEAFF	TGTGCCAGCAGCCAAAACACTGAAGCTTTCTTT
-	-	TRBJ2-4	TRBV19	CASSAPGTPRKNIQYF	TGTGCCAGTAGCGCACCCGGGACTCCGCGTAAAAACATTCAGTACTTC
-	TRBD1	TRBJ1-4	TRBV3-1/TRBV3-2	CASSQGQGYEKLFF	TGTGCCAGCAGCCAGGGACAGGGGTATGAAAAACTGTTTTTT
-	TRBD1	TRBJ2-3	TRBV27	CASSLSKTGGTDTQYF	TGTGCCAGCAGTTTATCGAAGACAGGGGGCACAGATACGCAGTATTTT
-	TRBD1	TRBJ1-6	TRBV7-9	CASSPGTGYSPLHF	TGTGCCAGCAGCCCCGGGACAGGGTATTCACCCCTCCACTTT
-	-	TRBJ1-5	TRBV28	CASSSPPRNQPQHF	TGTGCCAGCAGTTCCCCACCGCGAAATCAGCCCCAGCATTTT
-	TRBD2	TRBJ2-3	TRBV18	CASSPWTSGRRPDTQYF	TGTGCCAGCTCACCCTGGACTAGCGGGAGGCGCCCTGATACGCAGTATTTT
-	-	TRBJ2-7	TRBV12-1	CASSSRYEQYF	TGTGCCAGCAGCTCCCGCTACGAGCAGTACTTC
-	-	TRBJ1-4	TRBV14	CASSQAHSRAFGTNEKLFF	TGTGCCAGCAGCCAAGCCCACTCCAGGGCTTTTGGAACTAATGAAAAACTGTTTTTT
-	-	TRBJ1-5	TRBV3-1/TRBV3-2	CASSLTQSNQPQHF	TGTGCCAGCAGCCTTACCCAGAGCAATCAGCCCCAGCATTTT
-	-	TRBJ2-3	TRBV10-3	CAISESGMEADTQYF	TGTGCCATCAGTGAATCCGGGATGGAGGCAGATACGCAGTATTTT
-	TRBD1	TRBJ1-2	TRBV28	CASSLDRNYGYTF	TGTGCCAGCAGTCTGGACAGGAACTATGGCTACACCTTC
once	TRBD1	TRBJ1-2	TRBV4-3	CASSQAHRGPYGYTF	TGCGCCAGCAGCCAAGCTCACAGGGGGCCCTATGGCTACACCTTC
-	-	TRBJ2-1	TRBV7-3	CASSPPGEGNNEQFF	TGTGCCAGCAGCCCTCCCGGAGAGGGTAACAATGAGCAGTTCTTC
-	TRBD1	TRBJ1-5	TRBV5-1	CASRHRGRFGSQPQHF	TGCGCCAGCAGACACAGGGGGCGTTTCGGAAGTCAGCCCCAGCATTTT
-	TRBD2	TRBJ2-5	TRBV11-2	CASSRGLIPRGDETQYF	TGTGCCAGCAGCAGGGGATTGATTCCGCGGGGGGACGAGACCCAGTACTTC
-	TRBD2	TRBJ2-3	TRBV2	CASSYVAGEDTQYF	TGTGCCAGCAGCTATGTAGCGGGAGAGGATACGCAGTATTTT
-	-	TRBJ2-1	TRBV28	CASRGNWRANEQFF	TGTGCCAGCAGGGGAAACTGGAGGGCCAATGAGCAGTTCTTC
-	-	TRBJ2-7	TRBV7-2	CASSLAGVSYEQYF	TGTGCCAGCAGCTTAGCAGGGGTCTCCTACGAGCAGTACTTC
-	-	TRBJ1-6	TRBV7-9	CASSLGGQGYSPLHF	TGTGCCAGCAGCTTAGGTGGCCAGGGGTATTCACCCCTCCACTTT
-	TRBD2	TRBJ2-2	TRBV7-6	CASSWGLAGVGPGELFF	TGTGCCAGCAGCTGGGGACTAGCGGGAGTCGGACCCGGGGAGCTGTTTTTT
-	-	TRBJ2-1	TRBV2	CASSPMGALEQFF	TGTGCCAGCAGTCCGATGGGGGCGCTTGAGCAGTTCTTC
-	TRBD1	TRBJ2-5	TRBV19	CASSTSTGGGKTQYF	TGTGCCAGTAGTACCAGTACAGGGGGCGGGAAGACCCAGTACTTC
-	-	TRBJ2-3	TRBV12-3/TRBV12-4	CASSFARDTQYF	TGTGCCAGCAGTTTCGCGCGGGATACGCAGTATTTT
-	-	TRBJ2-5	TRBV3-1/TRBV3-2	CASSADGWRVETQYF	TGTGCCAGCAGCGCCGACGGCTGGCGGGTGGAGACCCAGTACTTC
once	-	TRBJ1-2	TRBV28	CASSLSATGSFLGYTF	TGTGCCAGCAGCCTATCGGCAACAGGGAGCTTTCTTGGCTACACCTTC
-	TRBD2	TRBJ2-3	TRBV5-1	CASSGVRSSGSTTDTQYF	TGCGCCAGCAGCGGGGTGAGGTCTAGCGGGAGTACGACAGATACGCAGTATTTT
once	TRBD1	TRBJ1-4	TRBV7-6	CASSGRSGTVNEKLFF	TGTGCCAGCAGCGGGAGGTCCGGGACAGTTAATGAAAAACTGTTTTTT
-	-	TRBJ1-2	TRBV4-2	CASATPTELLGRRVYYGYTF	TGTGCCAGCGCCACCCCAACAGAACTCTTGGGGCGACGGGTCTACTATGGCTACACCTTC
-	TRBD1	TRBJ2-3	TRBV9	CASSPNRGLTQYF	TGTGCCAGCAGCCCAAACAGGGGGTTGACGCAGTATTTT
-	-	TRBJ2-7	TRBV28	CASRKTDYLGAVSSF	TGTGCCAGCAGAAAGACGGACTACTTGGGTGCTGTTTCCTCCTTC
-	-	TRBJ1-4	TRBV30	CACAPKEKLFF	TGTGCCTGCGCTCCTAAAGAAAAACTGTTTTTT
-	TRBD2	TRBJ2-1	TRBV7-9	CASSSIFGLVEQFF	TGTGCCAGCAGCTCCATTTTCGGACTAGTCGAGCAGTTCTTC
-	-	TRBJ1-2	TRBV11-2	CASSPQQGVYGYTF	TGTGCCAGCAGCCCACAACAGGGAGTCTATGGCTACACCTTC
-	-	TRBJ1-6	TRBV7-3	CASSLPHEYIPPLHF	TGTGCCAGCAGCTTACCCCACGAGTATATACCACCCCTCCACTTT
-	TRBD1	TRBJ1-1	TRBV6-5	CASRQGFSEAFF	TGTGCCAGCCGACAGGGCTTTTCTGAAGCTTTCTTT
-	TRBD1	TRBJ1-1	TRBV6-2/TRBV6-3	CASSYSRDRVMNTEAFF	TGTGCCAGCAGTTACTCGCGGGACAGGGTCATGAACACTGAAGCTTTCTTT